This T cell receptor (beta chain) was documented in a study of technical replicates of blood from a handful of donors. Trimming took off 5 bases at V and 5 bases at J, with 19 bases between the two ends. Germline CDR1 SGHTA, CDR2 FQGNSA. The CDR3 totals 15 residues. Using immunoSEQ multiplex PCR, the repertoire was profiled, and TCRdb retains in-frame clones only, with some absent. This sample yields 95,000 to 100,000 clones, of which 96% are seen a single time; 0.21% belongs to the top ten. The TCR sequence derives from a human donor in good health. The chain combines TRBV7-2 with TRBJ2-7; possible D gene TRBD1, 5 bases. The sample was T cells isolated from PBMCs. The CDR3 DNA reads as TGTGCCAGCAGCGTCCAGAGAAGGACATTCCACGAGCAGTACTTC. Translation: CASSVQRRTFHEQYF.